The sequence of this TCR beta chain was determined in a study of identical twins. Study observations and caveats: Rather than following the same donors, the conclusions depended on cross-sectional statistical analysis. With abundant cord blood beta clonotypes, insertions were fewer; memory repertoires showed no such pattern. Modeled out-of-frame TCR alpha sharing in monozygotic twins fell below observed levels.

Template switching created a universal primer site, and the cDNA included unique molecular identifiers. TCRdb used MiXCR to reprocess the 5' RACE reads, holding one entry per CDR3 protein. This sample has 400,000 or so distinct CDR3 sequences, with roughly 9% found just once. This clonotype was observed a few times. Its target is not known. With 2 bases clipped from V and 8 bases from J, the junction kept 11 bases outside the gene matches. CDR1 DFQATT and CDR2 SNEGSKA come from the germline V gene (reference sequence). The CDR3 length is 14 residues. The source material was naive T cells sorted from blood. The chain carries TRBV20-1 and TRBJ1-1, with 7 bases matching TRBD1. The receptor comes from a woman aged 45 to 65 in good health. The CDR3 sequence: CSARSGQEGFEAFF. The CDR3 DNA reads as TGCAGTGCTAGATCCGGACAGGAGGGTTTCGAAGCTTTCTTT.